This T cell receptor beta chain was sequenced during a study of T cell changes during pregnancy in multiple sclerosis. V gave up 4 bases and J gave up 1 base, with 13 bases separating them. The V gene's germline CDR1 is MDHEN and CDR2 SYDVKM. This CDR3 comprises 16 residues. Generated by immunoSEQ multiplex PCR, the TCRdb table keeps only in-frame clones and is missing some. The sample includes about 74,000 clones, more than 90% of them seen just once. The clonotype comes from a female donor in good health, enrolled as a control in a pregnancy study. The chain has TRBV28 and TRBJ2-2; the D is unclear. This material consisted of peripheral blood, taken after pregnancy. CDR3 DNA: TGTGCCAGCAGTTCATATAGAAAGCGGAACACCGGGGAGCTGTTTTTT. This sequence encodes CASSSYRKRNTGELFF.